These T cell receptor beta chains were read from a single sample in a study of ipilimumab plus nivolumab after autologous stem cell transplantation. Generated by immunoSEQ multiplex PCR, the TCRdb table keeps only in-frame clones and is missing some. In the table there are some 45,000 clones, 70% to 90% of which are singletons. The sample here was PBMCs, taken in a trial of ipilimumab plus nivolumab as post-transplant consolidation. The receptor set was obtained from a male donor with multiple myeloma. CDR3s include the opening cysteine and the closing phenylalanine or tryptophan. D genes are given only for firm matches. The size of a clone is reported for some rows only, either as once, few or many, or as a class for expanded clones.

clone_size j_call v_call d_call cdr3_nt cdr3_aa
. TRBJ2-7 TRBV2 TRBD1 TGTGCCAGCACAGCTGACAGGGTCGGATCCTACGAGCAGTACTTC CASTADRVGSYEQYF
. TRBJ2-3 TRBV11-2 . TGTGCCAGCAGCTTAGTACTCGTGGGGGCAGATACGCAGTATTTT CASSLVLVGADTQYF
. TRBJ2-1 TRBV5-1 . TGCGCCAGCAGCTTGGGGACAGACTACAATGAGCAGTTCTTC CASSLGTDYNEQFF
. TRBJ2-4 TRBV7-2 . TGTGCCAGCAGCCGATCTACCAAAAACATTCAGTACTTC CASSRSTKNIQYF
. TRBJ1-6 TRBV7-9 . TGTGCCAGCAGCTACGGACAGACCCATTCACCCCTCCACTTT CASSYGQTHSPLHF
. TRBJ2-5 TRBV7-3 TRBD2 TGTGCCAGCAGAGCAAGCGGGGAATCGGAGGAGACCCAGTACTTC CASRASGESEETQYF
. TRBJ2-7 TRBV13 TRBD1 TGTGCCAGCAGTTCTAGGCCGGGACAGGGATACGAGCAGTACTTC CASSSRPGQGYEQYF
. TRBJ1-2 TRBV28 TRBD1 TGTGCCACCGAAGACAGGGGAGGGTCGGATGGCTACACCTTC CATEDRGGSDGYTF
. TRBJ1-5 TRBV7-9 TRBD1 TGTGCCAGCAGCTTAGGGACAGGACAGTTGAACCAGCCCCAGCATTTT CASSLGTGQLNQPQHF
few TRBJ1-4 TRBV30 . TGTGCCTGGAGCCCCGGAGGGGAAAAACTGTTTTTT CAWSPGGEKLFF
. TRBJ2-1 TRBV6-1 TRBD1 TGTGCCAGCAGTGAGACCGGGACAGGGTATGAAAATGAGCAGTTCTTC CASSETGTGYENEQFF
. TRBJ1-1 TRBV5-1 . TGCGCCAGCAGCTTGGTCGGCAGGATGAACACTGAAGCTTTCTTT CASSLVGRMNTEAFF
. TRBJ2-3 TRBV28 . TGTGCCAGCTTTGGTTTGGGAGATACGCAGTATTTT CASFGLGDTQYF
. TRBJ1-2 TRBV6-5 TRBD1 TGTGCCAGCAGTTACTCAGGGGGCGATGGCTATGGCTACACCTTC CASSYSGGDGYGYTF
few TRBJ2-7 TRBV29-1 TRBD1 TGCAGCGTTGCACAGGGGATCGGGAACGAGCAGTACTTC CSVAQGIGNEQYF
. TRBJ1-5 TRBV30 . TGTGCCTTCCAAGGGGGGGACAATCAGCCCCAGCATTTT CAFQGGDNQPQHF
once TRBJ1-1 TRBV9 . TGTGCCAGCAGCGCCCCTTCGGGTTCGCTGAACACTGAAGCTTTCTTT CASSAPSGSLNTEAFF
. TRBJ2-7 TRBV5-1 TRBD1 TGCGCCAGCAGCTCCCAAGGGACAGGGGTCGAGCAGTACTTC CASSSQGTGVEQYF
. TRBJ2-2 TRBV5-1 . TGCGCCAGCAGCTTTGGGACGGGAAACACCGGGGAGCTGTTTTTT CASSFGTGNTGELFF
. TRBJ2-6 TRBV19 . TGTGCCAGTAGTCGCACGGGGGCTGGGGCCAACGTCCTGACTTTC CASSRTGAGANVLTF
. TRBJ2-1 TRBV18 . TGTGCCAGCTCGTTCGGAGAGGGATCCTACAATGAGCAGTTCTTC CASSFGEGSYNEQFF
. TRBJ2-1 TRBV11-3 . TGTGCCAGCAGCTTAGGGGGCAGGGCGAACTCCTACAATGAGCAGTTCTTC CASSLGGRANSYNEQFF
. TRBJ2-3 TRBV5-1 TRBD1 TGCGCCAGCAGCTTGGAAGGACAGGGGACATTCGGGTATTTT CASSLEGQGTFGYF